What follows are 3 T cell receptor beta chains derived from one specimen sequenced in a study of monozygotic twins with inflammatory bowel disease. TCRdb reanalyzed the 5' RACE reads and collapses them to one entry per CDR3 protein, without DNA. This table holds 40,000 to 45,000 distinct CDR3 sequences. The sequenced sample consisted of blood. The receptors shown here come from a human donor with ulcerative colitis or Crohn's disease, or a healthy co-twin of an affected twin (not recorded which).

The J gene is TRBJ2-7, the V gene TRBV6-6; checking the TCRdb D call of TRBD1 is not possible without DNA. Germline V gene data show CDR1 as MNHNY and CDR2 as SVGAGI (reference sequence). CDR3 length: 17 residues. The CDR3 protein is CASSWTPGSGYGDEQYF.

This chain links TRBV27 with TRBJ1-1; the D call from TCRdb, TRBD1, cannot be confirmed without DNA. Germline CDR1 MNHEY, CDR2 SMNVEV (reference sequence). The CDR3 extends over 14 amino acids. This CDR3 is CASSSPGLNTEAFF.

J is TRBJ1-4 and V is TRBV2; checking the TCRdb D call of TRBD1 is not possible without DNA. The CDR3 totals 15 residues. Germline V gene data show CDR1 as SNHLY and CDR2 as FYNNEI. This CDR3 reads CASSQTGTVNEKLFF. The entire variable domain, with the rest obtained from reference TRBV2 and TRBJ1-4, is as follows: EPEVTQTPSHQVTQMGQEVILRCVPISNHLYFYWYRQILGQKVEFLVSFYNNEISEKSEIFDDQFSVERPDGSNFTLKIRSTKLEDSAMYFCASSQTGTVNEKLFFGSGTQLSVL.